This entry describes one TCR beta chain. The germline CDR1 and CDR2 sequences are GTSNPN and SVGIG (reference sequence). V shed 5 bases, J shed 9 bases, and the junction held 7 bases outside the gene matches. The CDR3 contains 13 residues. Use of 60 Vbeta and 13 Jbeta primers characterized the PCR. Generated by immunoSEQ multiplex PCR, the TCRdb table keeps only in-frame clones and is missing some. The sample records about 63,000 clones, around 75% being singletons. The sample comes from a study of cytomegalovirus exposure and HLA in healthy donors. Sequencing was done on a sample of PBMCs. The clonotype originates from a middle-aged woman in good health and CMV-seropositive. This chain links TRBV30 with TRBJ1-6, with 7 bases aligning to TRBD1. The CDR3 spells CAWVGQASSPLHF. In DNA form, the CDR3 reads TGTGCCTGGGTTGGACAGGCTTCTTCACCCCTCCACTTT.